Included here is one TCR beta chain sequence, with context. Profiled with immunoSEQ multiplex PCR; TCRdb holds only in-frame clones, not every one. The sample yields approximately 350,000 clones, roughly 90% seen once. This entry belongs to a study of blood T cell repertoires in COVID-19. Across the study: PBMCs, B-cell-depleted T cells, or T cells provided the cDNA or gDNA that made up the material.

CDR3 length equals 16 residues. After removal of 0 bases from V and 5 bases from J, the junction contained 7 bases not matched to a gene. Germline assignment: CDR1 LGHDT and CDR2 YNNKEL (reference sequence). The material sequenced was peripheral blood. This chain links TRBV3-1 (or the pseudogene TRBV3-2) with TRBJ1-2; 9 positions match TRBD1. The TCR sequence derives from a woman aged 25 to 45 with COVID-19, enrolled during active disease. The CDR3 coding sequence is TGTGCCAGCAGCCAAGATCTCCACAGGGGGCTTTATGGCTACACCTTC. This gives the protein CASSQDLHRGLYGYTF.